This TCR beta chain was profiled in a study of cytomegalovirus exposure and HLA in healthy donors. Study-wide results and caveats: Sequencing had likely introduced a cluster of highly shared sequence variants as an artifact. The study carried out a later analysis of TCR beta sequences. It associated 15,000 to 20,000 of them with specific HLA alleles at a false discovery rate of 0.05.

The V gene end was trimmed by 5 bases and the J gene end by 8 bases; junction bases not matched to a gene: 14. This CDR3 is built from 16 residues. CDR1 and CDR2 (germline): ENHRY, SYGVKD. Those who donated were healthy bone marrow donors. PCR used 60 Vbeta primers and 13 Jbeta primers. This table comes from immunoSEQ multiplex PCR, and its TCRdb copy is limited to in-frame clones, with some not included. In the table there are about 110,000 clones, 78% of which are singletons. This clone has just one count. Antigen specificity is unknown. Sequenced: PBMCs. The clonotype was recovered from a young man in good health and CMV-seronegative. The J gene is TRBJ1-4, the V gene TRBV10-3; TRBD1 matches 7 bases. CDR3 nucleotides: TGTGCCATCAGTCGACAGGGAGTGGGTTCTAGGGAAAAACTGTTTTTT. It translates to CAISRQGVGSREKLFF.